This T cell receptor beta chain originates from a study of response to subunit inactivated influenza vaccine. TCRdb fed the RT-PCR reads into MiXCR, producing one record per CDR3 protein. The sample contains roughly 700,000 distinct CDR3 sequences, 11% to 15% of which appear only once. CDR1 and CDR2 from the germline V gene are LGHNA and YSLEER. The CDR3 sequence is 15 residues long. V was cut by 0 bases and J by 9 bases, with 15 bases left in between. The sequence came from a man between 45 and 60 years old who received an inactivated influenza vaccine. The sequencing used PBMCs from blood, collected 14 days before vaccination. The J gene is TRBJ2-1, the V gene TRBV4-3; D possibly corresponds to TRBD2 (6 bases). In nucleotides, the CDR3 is TGCGCCAGCAGCCAAGAGGCGATGGGGGGAGGTGAGCAGTTCTTC. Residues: CASSQEAMGGGEQFF.